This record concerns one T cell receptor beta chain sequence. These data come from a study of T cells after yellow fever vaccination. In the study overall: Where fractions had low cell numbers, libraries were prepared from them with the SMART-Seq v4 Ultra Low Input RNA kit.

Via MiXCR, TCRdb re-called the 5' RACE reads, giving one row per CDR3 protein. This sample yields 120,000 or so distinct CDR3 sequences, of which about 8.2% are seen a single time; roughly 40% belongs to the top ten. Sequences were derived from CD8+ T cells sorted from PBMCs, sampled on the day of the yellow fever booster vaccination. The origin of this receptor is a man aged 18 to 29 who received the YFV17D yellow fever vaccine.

This CDR3 reads CASVGTSSLETQYF. CDR3 coding DNA: TGTGCCAGCGTCGGCACTAGTTCACTAGAGACCCAGTACTTC. V and J are TRBV6-1 and TRBJ2-5, with a weak D call TRBD2 (5 bases). This CDR3 is 14 amino acids long. The germline V gene encodes CDR1 MNHNS and CDR2 SASEGT. V gave up 8 bases and J gave up 4 bases, with 17 bases separating them.